This is a list of T cell receptor beta chains from one sample in a study of immune cell composition in non-small cell lung cancer. The assay was immunoSEQ multiplex PCR, and TCRdb's table has in-frame clones only and misses some. The repertoire has about 4,900 clones, approximately 80% of them found once; the top ten carry roughly a fifth. What was sequenced was lung tumor tissue. These receptors were taken from a human donor with non-small cell lung cancer. CDR3s include the opening cysteine and the closing phenylalanine or tryptophan. The order of the fields is CDR3 protein, CDR3 DNA, J gene, D gene, clone size, V gene. A D gene is named only where the DNA matches it firmly. Rows may omit the clone size; those that give it use once, few, many or a size class.

CDR3: CASSLTGRNEQFF
DNA: TGTGCCAGCAGCTTGACCGGTCGGAATGAGCAGTTCTTC
J: TRBJ2-1
D: .
size: .
V: TRBV5-5

CDR3: CASSREQETQYF
DNA: TGTGCCAGCAGCCGGGAGCAAGAGACCCAGTACTTC
J: TRBJ2-5
D: .
size: .
V: TRBV11-2

CDR3: CASSFSIEKLFF
DNA: TGTGCCAGCAGTTTTAGTATAGAAAAACTGTTTTTT
J: TRBJ1-4
D: .
size: .
V: TRBV28

CDR3: CASSFDRGLSSYNEQFF
DNA: TGTGCCAGCAGCTTTGACAGGGGGCTTAGCTCCTACAATGAGCAGTTCTTC
J: TRBJ2-1
D: TRBD1
size: .
V: TRBV7-8

CDR3: CASSATGNTEAFF
DNA: TGTGCCAGCAGCGCGACAGGGAACACTGAAGCTTTCTTT
J: TRBJ1-1
D: .
size: few
V: TRBV6-4

CDR3: CASSRGGEGGTEAFF
DNA: TGCGCCAGCAGCCGCGGGGGAGAGGGGGGCACTGAAGCTTTCTTT
J: TRBJ1-1
D: .
size: .
V: TRBV5-1

CDR3: CASSQLGSSYEQYF
DNA: TGTGCCAGCAGCCAACTGGGCAGTTCCTACGAGCAGTACTTC
J: TRBJ2-7
D: .
size: .
V: TRBV9

CDR3: CASSQSPTGGANTGELFF
DNA: TGCGCCAGCAGTCAGTCCCCGACGGGGGGAGCCAACACCGGGGAGCTGTTTTTT
J: TRBJ2-2
D: TRBD2
size: .
V: TRBV5-1

CDR3: CASSLGVRASGEDTQYF
DNA: TGCGCCAGCAGCTTGGGGGTTAGGGCTAGCGGGGAAGATACGCAGTATTTT
J: TRBJ2-3
D: TRBD2
size: .
V: TRBV5-1

CDR3: CASSLAAGGASGNTIYF
DNA: TGTGCCAGCAGCTTGGCGGCTGGGGGGGCTTCTGGAAACACCATATATTTT
J: TRBJ1-3
D: .
size: .
V: TRBV5-5

CDR3: CASSRRTGGEGQETQYF
DNA: TGTGCCAGCAGCCGCCGGACAGGGGGCGAGGGCCAAGAGACCCAGTACTTC
J: TRBJ2-5
D: TRBD1
size: .
V: TRBV11-3

CDR3: CASSVQQGNGETQYF
DNA: TGTGCCAGCAGCGTACAACAGGGGAATGGAGAGACCCAGTACTTC
J: TRBJ2-5
D: TRBD1
size: .
V: TRBV5-5

CDR3: CASSPRDRDSPLHF
DNA: TGTGCCAGCAGCCCCCGGGACAGGGATTCACCCCTCCACTTT
J: TRBJ1-6
D: TRBD1
size: .
V: TRBV6-5

CDR3: CASSTRTGQETQYF
DNA: TGTGCCAGCAGCACTCGGACAGGACAAGAGACCCAGTACTTC
J: TRBJ2-5
D: TRBD1
size: .
V: TRBV2

CDR3: CASSLKQGADTQYF
DNA: TGTGCCAGCAGCTTAAAACAGGGGGCAGATACGCAGTATTTT
J: TRBJ2-3
D: TRBD1
size: once
V: TRBV5-4

CDR3: CASSVALAGRETQYF
DNA: TGTGCCAGCAGCGTAGCTCTGGCAGGGAGGGAGACCCAGTACTTC
J: TRBJ2-5
D: .
size: .
V: TRBV9

CDR3: CASSIGTGRAETQYF
DNA: TGTGCCAGTAGTATCGGGACAGGGAGGGCGGAGACCCAGTACTTC
J: TRBJ2-5
D: TRBD1
size: .
V: TRBV19

CDR3: CATSRPRDTQYF
DNA: TGTGCCACCAGCAGGCCTCGGGATACGCAGTATTTT
J: TRBJ2-3
D: .
size: .
V: TRBV15

CDR3: CASSPHRVRGTEAFF
DNA: TGTGCCAGCAGCCCCCACAGGGTCCGGGGCACTGAAGCTTTCTTT
J: TRBJ1-1
D: .
size: once
V: TRBV6-5

CDR3: CASSQDVTADSPLHF
DNA: TGTGCCAGCAGCCAAGATGTGACCGCGGATTCACCCCTCCACTTT
J: TRBJ1-6
D: .
size: .
V: TRBV4-2

CDR3: CASSRPNQPQHF
DNA: TGTGCCAGCAGCCGTCCGAATCAGCCCCAGCATTTT
J: TRBJ1-5
D: .
size: .
V: TRBV7-9

CDR3: CASREDRKETQYF
DNA: TGTGCCAGCAGGGAGGACAGGAAAGAGACCCAGTACTTC
J: TRBJ2-5
D: TRBD1
size: .
V: TRBV2

CDR3: CASRGQGANTEAFF
DNA: TGTGCCAGCAGAGGACAGGGGGCGAACACTGAAGCTTTCTTT
J: TRBJ1-1
D: TRBD1
size: .
V: TRBV27

CDR3: CASSLGFGASGANVLTF
DNA: TGTGCCAGCAGCTTGGGGTTTGGAGCCTCTGGGGCCAACGTCCTGACTTTC
J: TRBJ2-6
D: .
size: .
V: TRBV5-8

CDR3: CASSQKGLAGDTGELFF
DNA: TGTGCCAGCAGCCAGAAGGGGCTAGCGGGGGACACCGGGGAGCTGTTTTTT
J: TRBJ2-2
D: TRBD2
size: .
V: TRBV4-2

CDR3: CASSVDTGGGEKLFF
DNA: TGTGCCAGCAGCGTAGACACAGGGGGCGGCGAAAAACTGTTTTTT
J: TRBJ1-4
D: TRBD1
size: once
V: TRBV9

CDR3: CASSIGGGDQPQHF
DNA: TGTGCCAGTAGTATTGGGGGGGGAGATCAGCCCCAGCATTTT
J: TRBJ1-5
D: .
size: once
V: TRBV19

CDR3: CASSLDREVSTEQFF
DNA: TGCGCCAGCAGCTTGGATCGCGAGGTTTCTACTGAGCAGTTCTTC
J: TRBJ2-1
D: .
size: .
V: TRBV5-1

CDR3: CASSDRQGGNSPLHF
DNA: TGTGCCAGTAGTGACCGACAGGGAGGAAATTCACCCCTCCACTTT
J: TRBJ1-6
D: TRBD1
size: .
V: TRBV19

CDR3: CASSQRQGADQPQHF
DNA: TGCGCCAGCAGCCAGAGACAGGGTGCGGATCAGCCCCAGCATTTT
J: TRBJ1-5
D: TRBD1
size: .
V: TRBV4-1

CDR3: CASSLEGFQPQHF
DNA: TGTGCCAGCAGCTTAGAGGGGTTTCAGCCCCAGCATTTT
J: TRBJ1-5
D: .
size: few
V: TRBV7-2

CDR3: CASRRASGGGTGELFF
DNA: TGTGCCAGCAGACGGGCTAGCGGGGGCGGCACCGGGGAGCTGTTTTTT
J: TRBJ2-2
D: TRBD2
size: .
V: TRBV4-2

CDR3: CASSQEVLAGRTYEQYF
DNA: TGCGCCAGCAGCCAAGAGGTCTTAGCGGGGAGAACCTACGAGCAGTACTTC
J: TRBJ2-7
D: TRBD2
size: .
V: TRBV4-3

CDR3: CASSPSGGTDTQYF
DNA: TGTGCCAGCAGTCCTAGCGGGGGAACAGATACGCAGTATTTT
J: TRBJ2-3
D: TRBD2
size: .
V: TRBV25-1

CDR3: CASSPETGLANVLTF
DNA: TGTGCCAGCTCACCAGAGACAGGGCTAGCCAACGTCCTGACTTTC
J: TRBJ2-6
D: TRBD1
size: .
V: TRBV18

CDR3: CASRKGVEAFF
DNA: TGTGCCAGCAGAAAGGGGGTTGAAGCTTTCTTT
J: TRBJ1-1
D: .
size: few
V: TRBV11-2

CDR3: CATRLAHITDTQYF
DNA: TGTGCCACCCGACTAGCGCACATCACAGATACGCAGTATTTT
J: TRBJ2-3
D: TRBD2
size: .
V: TRBV10-3

CDR3: CASSIGLSENSPLHF
DNA: TGTGCCAGTAGTATAGGCCTCTCGGAGAATTCACCCCTCCACTTT
J: TRBJ1-6
D: .
size: .
V: TRBV19

CDR3: CASSDRGTYNEQFF
DNA: TGTGCCAGCAGCGACAGGGGCACCTACAATGAGCAGTTCTTC
J: TRBJ2-1
D: TRBD1
size: .
V: TRBV7-2

CDR3: CASSSLNREPRDIQYF
DNA: TGTGCCAGCAGCTCACTTAACCGGGAGCCTAGGGACATTCAGTACTTC
J: TRBJ2-4
D: .
size: .
V: TRBV7-9

CDR3: CASSGGLRGYTF
DNA: TGTGCCAGCAGTGGCGGCTTGCGGGGCTACACCTTC
J: TRBJ1-2
D: .
size: .
V: TRBV2